This T cell receptor beta chain appears in the sequencing data of a study of T cell responses to AZD1222 COVID-19 vaccine (dated by TCRdb to about 2021). With respect to the entire study: AZD1222 recipients with second doses at about 4 weeks or about 12 weeks were pooled, because spike-specific TCR depth and breadth did not differ between schedules. A total of just over 230 trial participants underwent TCR sequencing, of whom about 210 received two doses of AZD1222 and about 25 received two doses of the MenACWY control vaccine. Trial participants were enrolled into age subgroups of 18-55, 56-69 and 70-plus years, which contained 148, 28 and 57 TCR-sequenced participants, respectively.

Per the publication, the time point label means: baseline before first vaccination. Samples from vaccinated people were obtained from the UK trials COV001 and COV002, which included a single-blind randomized controlled phase 2/3 trial of AZD1222 (ChAdOx1 nCoV-19) in healthy adults. For TCRbeta chain sequencing, PBMC samples from trial participants were taken at day 0 and at day 28 after the second dose. The CDR3 regions of human TCRbeta chains were analyzed by immunosequencing. In the original analysis: TCRs in the repertoires were matched against a reference library of SARS-CoV-2-specific TCRs that had been generated with the MIRA antigen-specificity platform. Breadth was defined as the fraction of unique TCRs that were SARS-CoV-2-associated, and depth was defined as the fraction of total T cells that were SARS-CoV-2-associated. Using the MIRA data, every spike-specific TCR was mapped to the spike region that the TCR reacted to and assigned to either a CD4 or a CD8 class. Log10-transformed breadth and depth values were compared by one-way ANOVA with Sidak's multiple comparisons tests. TCRdb carries this immuneACCESS record with in-frame sequences only. Its versions omit some clonotypes, under half of them owing to an unresolved V gene in the studies checked, with the rest unexplained. V and J calls and clone size are as listed in that table; D and trimming were resolved from the DNA. Here the sample has some 150,000 clones; around nine tenths occur a single time. In total, the top ten clones hold roughly 5.6% of the sample.

Study-wide findings and limitations: Most participants were white British and females outnumbered males, and the authors suggested that clonal diversity may have been underestimated. The 56-69-year group was small, and its depth increase did not reach significance, likely because of low power. Because no samples from the day 14 peak response were available, repertoires could be characterized only after the peak T cell response. Spike-specific TCR breadth and depth rose significantly after two AZD1222 doses compared with day 0 and with MenACWY recipients. CD4 TCRs associated with the vaccine covered the entire spike protein, and the dominant responses were in regions 160-218 and 743-854. Nearly half of unique spike-specific TCRs reportedly recognized epitopes outside regions mutated in the B.1.351 and B.1.1.7 variants. Conclusions about previously exposed vaccinees were limited because only six AZD1222 recipients were SARS-CoV-2 seropositive at baseline.

The germline V gene encodes CDR1 LGHNA and CDR2 YNFKEQ. V gives up 1 base and J gives up 10 bases, and the segment between their germline ends measures 13 bases. Spanning cysteine to phenylalanine, the CDR3 consists of 14 amino acids. This entry keeps only the CDR3 DNA: 42 bases, framed from base 1. A remark on this clone: There is no known antigen for this receptor. No base qualities exist here, and no much larger clone lies one base off it.

The clonotype was recovered from an adult in good health. The chain is encoded by TRBV4-2 joined to TRBJ1-4, with the D gene call left open. The sequencing used peripheral blood, collected on day 0 of AZD1222 vaccination. The CDR3 has the sequence CASSQGSQVRKLFF. The DNA is as follows: TGTGCCAGCAGCCAAGGCAGTCAAGTCCGAAAACTGTTTTTT.